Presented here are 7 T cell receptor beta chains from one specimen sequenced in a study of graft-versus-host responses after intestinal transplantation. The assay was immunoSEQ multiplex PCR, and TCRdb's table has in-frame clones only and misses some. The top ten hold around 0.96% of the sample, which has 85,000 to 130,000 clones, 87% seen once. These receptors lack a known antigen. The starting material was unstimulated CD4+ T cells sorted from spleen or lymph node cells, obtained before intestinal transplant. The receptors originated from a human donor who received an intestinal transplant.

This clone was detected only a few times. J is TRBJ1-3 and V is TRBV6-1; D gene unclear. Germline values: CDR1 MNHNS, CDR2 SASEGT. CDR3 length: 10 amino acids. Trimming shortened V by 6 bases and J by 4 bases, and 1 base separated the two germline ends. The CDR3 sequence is CASRGNTIYF. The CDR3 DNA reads TGTGCCAGCAGGGGAAACACCATATATTTT.

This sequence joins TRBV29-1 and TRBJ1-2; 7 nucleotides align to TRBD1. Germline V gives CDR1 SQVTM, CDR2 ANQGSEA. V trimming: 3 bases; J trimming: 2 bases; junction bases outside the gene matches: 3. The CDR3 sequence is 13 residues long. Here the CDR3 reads CSVEGTANYGYTF. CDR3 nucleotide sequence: TGCAGCGTTGAGGGGACAGCGAACTATGGCTACACCTTC.

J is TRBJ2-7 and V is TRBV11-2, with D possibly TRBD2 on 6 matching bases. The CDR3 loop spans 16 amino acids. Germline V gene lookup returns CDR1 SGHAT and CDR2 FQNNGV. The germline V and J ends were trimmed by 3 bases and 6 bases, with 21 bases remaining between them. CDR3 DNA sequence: TGTGCCAGCAGCTTTTTCTCTTCAGGAGGGGTAGGCGAGCAGTACTTC. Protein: CASSFFSSGGVGEQYF.

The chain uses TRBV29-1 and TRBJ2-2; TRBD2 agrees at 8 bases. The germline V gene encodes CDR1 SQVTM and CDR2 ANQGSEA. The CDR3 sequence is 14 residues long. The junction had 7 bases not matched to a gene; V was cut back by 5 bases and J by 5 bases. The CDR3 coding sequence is TGCAGCGTTACCCCGGGACTAGGAACCGGGGAGCTGTTTTTT. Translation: CSVTPGLGTGELFF.

CDR3 coding DNA: TGCAGCGTTGAAGCGGGAGGGGGTTACTATGGCTACACCTTC. It encodes CSVEAGGGYYGYTF. The chain has TRBV29-1 and TRBJ1-2; possible D gene TRBD1, 6 bases. The CDR3 has 14 amino acids. Germline V gene sequence: CDR1 SQVTM, CDR2 ANQGSEA. Trimming pared 1 base from V and 3 bases from J, leaving 12 bases between.

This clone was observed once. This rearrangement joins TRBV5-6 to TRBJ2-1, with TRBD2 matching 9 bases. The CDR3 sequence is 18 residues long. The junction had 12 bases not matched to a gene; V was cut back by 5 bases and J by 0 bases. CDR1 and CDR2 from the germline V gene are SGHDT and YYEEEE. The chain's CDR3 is CASRGLAPNKGSYNEQFF. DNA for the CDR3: TGTGCCAGCAGGGGACTAGCTCCGAACAAGGGCTCCTACAATGAGCAGTTCTTC.

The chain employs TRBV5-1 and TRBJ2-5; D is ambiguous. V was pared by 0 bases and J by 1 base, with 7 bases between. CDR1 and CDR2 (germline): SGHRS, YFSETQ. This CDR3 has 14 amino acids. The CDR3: CASSLGIIQETQYF. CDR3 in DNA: TGCGCCAGCAGCTTGGGCATAATCCAAGAGACCCAGTACTTC.